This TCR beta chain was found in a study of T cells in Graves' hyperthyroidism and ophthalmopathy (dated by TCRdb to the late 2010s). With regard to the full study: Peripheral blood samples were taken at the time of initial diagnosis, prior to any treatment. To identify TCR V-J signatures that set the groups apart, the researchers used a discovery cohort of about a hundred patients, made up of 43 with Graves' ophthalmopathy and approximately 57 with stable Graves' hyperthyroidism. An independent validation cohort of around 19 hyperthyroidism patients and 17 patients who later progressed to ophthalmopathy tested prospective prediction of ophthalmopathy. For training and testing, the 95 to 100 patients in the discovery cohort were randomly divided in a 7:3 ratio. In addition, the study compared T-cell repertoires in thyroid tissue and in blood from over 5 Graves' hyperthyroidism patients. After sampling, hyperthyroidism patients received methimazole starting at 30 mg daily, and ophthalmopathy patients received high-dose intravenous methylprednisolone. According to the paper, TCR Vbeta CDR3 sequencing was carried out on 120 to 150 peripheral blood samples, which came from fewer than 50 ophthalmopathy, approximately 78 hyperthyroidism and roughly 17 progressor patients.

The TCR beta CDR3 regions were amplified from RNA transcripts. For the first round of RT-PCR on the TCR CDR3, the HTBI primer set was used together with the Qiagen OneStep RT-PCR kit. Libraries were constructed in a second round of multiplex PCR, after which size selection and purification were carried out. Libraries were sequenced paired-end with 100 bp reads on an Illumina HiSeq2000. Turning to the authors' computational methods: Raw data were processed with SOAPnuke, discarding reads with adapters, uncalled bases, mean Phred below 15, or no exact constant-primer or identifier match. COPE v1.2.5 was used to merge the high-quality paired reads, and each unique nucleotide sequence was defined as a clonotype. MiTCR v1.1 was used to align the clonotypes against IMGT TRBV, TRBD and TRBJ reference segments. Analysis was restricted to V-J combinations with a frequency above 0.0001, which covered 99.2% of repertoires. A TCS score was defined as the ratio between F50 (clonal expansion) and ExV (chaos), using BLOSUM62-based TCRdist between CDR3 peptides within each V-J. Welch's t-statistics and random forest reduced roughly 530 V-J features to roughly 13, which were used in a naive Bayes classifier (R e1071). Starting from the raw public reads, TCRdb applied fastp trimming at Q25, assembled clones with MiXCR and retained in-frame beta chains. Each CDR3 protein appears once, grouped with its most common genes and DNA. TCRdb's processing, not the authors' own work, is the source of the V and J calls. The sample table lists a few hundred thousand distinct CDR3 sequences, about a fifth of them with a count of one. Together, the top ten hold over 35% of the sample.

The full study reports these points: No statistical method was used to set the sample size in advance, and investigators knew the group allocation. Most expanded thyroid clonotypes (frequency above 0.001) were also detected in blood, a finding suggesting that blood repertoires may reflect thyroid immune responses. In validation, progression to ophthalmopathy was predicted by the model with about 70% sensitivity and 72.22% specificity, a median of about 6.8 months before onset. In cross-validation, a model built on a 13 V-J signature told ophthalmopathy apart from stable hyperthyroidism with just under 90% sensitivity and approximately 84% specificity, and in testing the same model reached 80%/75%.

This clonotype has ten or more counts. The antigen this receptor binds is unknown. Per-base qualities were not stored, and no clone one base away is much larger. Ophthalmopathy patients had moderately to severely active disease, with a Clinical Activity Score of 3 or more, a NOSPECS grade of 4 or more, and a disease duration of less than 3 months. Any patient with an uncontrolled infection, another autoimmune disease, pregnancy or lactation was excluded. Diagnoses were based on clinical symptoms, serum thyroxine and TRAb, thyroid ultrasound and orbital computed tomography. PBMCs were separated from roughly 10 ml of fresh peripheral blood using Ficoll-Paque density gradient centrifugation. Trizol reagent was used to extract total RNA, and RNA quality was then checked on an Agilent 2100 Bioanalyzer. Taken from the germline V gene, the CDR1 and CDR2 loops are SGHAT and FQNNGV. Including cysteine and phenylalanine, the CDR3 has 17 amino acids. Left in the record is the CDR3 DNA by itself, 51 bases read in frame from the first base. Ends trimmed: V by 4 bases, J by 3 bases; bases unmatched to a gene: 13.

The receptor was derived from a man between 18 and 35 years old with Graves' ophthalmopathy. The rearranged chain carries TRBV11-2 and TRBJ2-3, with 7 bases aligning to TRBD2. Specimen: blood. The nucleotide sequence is TGTGCCAGCAGCTCCCCCATCCTAGCGGCTGGGACAGATACGCAGTATTTT. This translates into CASSSPILAAGTDTQYF.